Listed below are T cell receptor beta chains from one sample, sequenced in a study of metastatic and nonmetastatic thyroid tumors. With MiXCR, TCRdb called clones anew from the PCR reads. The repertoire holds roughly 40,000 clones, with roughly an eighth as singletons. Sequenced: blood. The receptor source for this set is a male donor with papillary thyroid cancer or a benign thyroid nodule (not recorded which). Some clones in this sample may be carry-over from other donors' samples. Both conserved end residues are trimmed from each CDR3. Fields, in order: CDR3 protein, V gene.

CDR3aa: ASSPMGLATQY
v_gene: TRBV14

CDR3aa: ASGLVDGRGGVKTQY
v_gene: TRBV7-2

CDR3aa: ASSQVGTGVPYTQY
v_gene: TRBV4-3

CDR3aa: ASSVGREAF
v_gene: TRBV6-1

CDR3aa: ASSPIRTGGSCGYT
v_gene: TRBV28

CDR3aa: SARGGHREAF
v_gene: TRBV20-1

CDR3aa: AAPGQGYSYEQY
v_gene: TRBV27

CDR3aa: ASSEISGRELF
v_gene: TRBV2

CDR3aa: ASTARHISTNEKLF
v_gene: TRBV6-1

CDR3aa: ASSPRSPNTGELF
v_gene: TRBV18

CDR3aa: ASSFGGPDTQY
v_gene: TRBV7-3

CDR3aa: SATTGHTLSSYNSPLH
v_gene: TRBV20-1

CDR3aa: SVGEGAGQF
v_gene: TRBV29-1

CDR3aa: ASSLYPRGPTGELF
v_gene: TRBV27

CDR3aa: SARNLYSYEQY
v_gene: TRBV20-1

CDR3aa: ASSESRPTGQY
v_gene: TRBV10-1

CDR3aa: ASSLDVETEAF
v_gene: TRBV5-1

CDR3aa: ASRVEPTLAGYNEQF
v_gene: TRBV19

CDR3aa: ASSAQGQTQY
v_gene: TRBV19

CDR3aa: ASSFLGQEEGNGYT
v_gene: TRBV5-1

CDR3aa: ASSLSGLGQY
v_gene: TRBV28

CDR3aa: ASSPGLARDTQY
v_gene: TRBV7-2

CDR3aa: VSSEWVQGTQY
v_gene: TRBV6-1

CDR3aa: ASSYHSSNEKLF
v_gene: TRBV27

CDR3aa: ASSRNGGPPYEQY
v_gene: TRBV7-9

CDR3aa: SAALAGRTYNEQF
v_gene: TRBV20-1

CDR3aa: SAREGASGVLGEQY
v_gene: TRBV20-1

CDR3aa: ASSLARDLRELF
v_gene: TRBV12-3/TRBV12-4

CDR3aa: ASGPPSPPEPDTQY
v_gene: TRBV12-3/TRBV12-4

CDR3aa: ASSQDQLSSGVGDTQY
v_gene: TRBV4-2

CDR3aa: ASIQGAPAYEQY
v_gene: TRBV28

CDR3aa: ASQQAFGMGFLGNSGGYT
v_gene: TRBV25-1

CDR3aa: ASSPGQGGDT
v_gene: TRBV3-1

CDR3aa: ASSPLWGTGGEQPQH
v_gene: TRBV12-3/TRBV12-4

CDR3aa: ATKGGTPPRTDTQY
v_gene: TRBV6-1

CDR3aa: AWSVGGSNTEAF
v_gene: TRBV30

CDR3aa: ASSLGGTNTEAF
v_gene: TRBV5-1

CDR3aa: SGESGNTIY
v_gene: TRBV29-1

CDR3aa: ASSLGAGQETQY
v_gene: TRBV5-1

CDR3aa: ASNRAAYSNQPQH
v_gene: TRBV19